This T cell receptor beta chain was observed in a study of cytomegalovirus exposure and HLA in healthy donors. This clone was counted at least ten times. Its antigen is currently unknown. Assay used: immunoSEQ multiplex PCR; TCRdb lists only in-frame clones, some missing. The sample includes about 190,000 clones, 86% of them seen just once. This CDR3 region has 16 residues. Germline-derived CDR1 and CDR2 are SEHNR and FQNEAQ (reference sequence). The V end was cut by 5 bases, the J end by 3 bases, with 16 bases between. Study-wide points: Clusters of TCRs from the first cohort tended to co-occur in the 110 or so validation repertoires (as a later analysis found). Most observed TCR sequences were rare, whereas some public TCRs were detected in many donors. TCR beta chains numbering more than 150 were designated cytomegalovirus-associated.

This TCR came from a woman under 30 in good health and CMV-seronegative. This chain connects TRBV7-9 to TRBJ2-2; the D is unclear. The sample consisted of PBMCs. CDR3: CASSHTVAADTGELFF. The CDR3 DNA reads TGTGCCAGCAGCCATACTGTGGCCGCGGACACCGGGGAGCTGTTTTTT.